One TCR beta chain is described in this entry. Its antigen is undetermined. As the CDR3 is not closed by the conserved phenylalanine or tryptophan, this likely results from a read error. It is unclear where the CDR3 begins or ends on the DNA, so no DNA is shown, and the CDR3 is as TCRdb lists it. The sample is drawn from a study of identical twins. Study-wide results and limits: Recombination models fit unrelated individuals' TCR alpha sharing but underestimated twins'. The study drew conclusions from cross-sectional statistical analysis, not from following the same donors. Alpha sequences out of frame and shared by twins had excess low generation probability.

TCRdb analysed the 5' RACE reads with MiXCR anew, one entry per CDR3 protein. Of roughly 1,500,000 distinct CDR3 sequences in the sample, less than 35% were seen once. The CDR3 spans 18 residues, counting both ends. Sample: cord blood. The TCR sequence derives from a newborn girl in good health. The chain is built from TRBV21-1 and TRBJ2-7; TRBD1, the table's D call, was not compared with the DNA. TRBV21-1 is a documented pseudogene. CDR3 amino acids: CASRPGQVLGLATYEQYY.